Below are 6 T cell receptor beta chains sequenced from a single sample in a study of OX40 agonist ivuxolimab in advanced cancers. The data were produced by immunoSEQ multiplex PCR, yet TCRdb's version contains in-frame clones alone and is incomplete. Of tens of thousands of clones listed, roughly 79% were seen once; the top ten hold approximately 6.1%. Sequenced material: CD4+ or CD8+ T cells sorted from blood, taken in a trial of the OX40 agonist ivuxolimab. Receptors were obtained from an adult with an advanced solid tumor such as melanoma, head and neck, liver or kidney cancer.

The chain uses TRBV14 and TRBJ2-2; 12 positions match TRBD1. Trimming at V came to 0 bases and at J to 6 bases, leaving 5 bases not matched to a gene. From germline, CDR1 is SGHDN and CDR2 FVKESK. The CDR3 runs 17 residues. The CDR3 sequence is CASSQDGDRGRAGELFF. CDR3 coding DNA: TGTGCCAGCAGCCAAGATGGGGACAGGGGGCGCGCCGGGGAGCTGTTTTTT.

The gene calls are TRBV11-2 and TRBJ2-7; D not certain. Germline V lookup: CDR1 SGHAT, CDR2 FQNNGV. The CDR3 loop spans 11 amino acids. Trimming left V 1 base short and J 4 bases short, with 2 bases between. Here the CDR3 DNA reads TGTGCCAGCAGCTTAGCTTACGAGCAGTACTTC. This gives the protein CASSLAYEQYF.

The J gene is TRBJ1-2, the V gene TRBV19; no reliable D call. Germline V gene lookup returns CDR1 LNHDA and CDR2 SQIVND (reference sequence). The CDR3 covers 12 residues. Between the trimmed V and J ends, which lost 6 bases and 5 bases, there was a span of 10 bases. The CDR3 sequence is CASSEDPYGYTF. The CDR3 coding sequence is TGTGCCAGTAGCGAAGATCCATATGGCTACACCTTC.

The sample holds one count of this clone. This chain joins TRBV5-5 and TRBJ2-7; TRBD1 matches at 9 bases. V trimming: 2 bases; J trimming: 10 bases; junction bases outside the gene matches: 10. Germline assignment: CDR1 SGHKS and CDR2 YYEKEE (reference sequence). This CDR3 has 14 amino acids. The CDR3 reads CASSLNRDRDIQYV. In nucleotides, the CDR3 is TGTGCCAGCAGCTTAAACCGGGACAGGGATATACAGTACGTC.

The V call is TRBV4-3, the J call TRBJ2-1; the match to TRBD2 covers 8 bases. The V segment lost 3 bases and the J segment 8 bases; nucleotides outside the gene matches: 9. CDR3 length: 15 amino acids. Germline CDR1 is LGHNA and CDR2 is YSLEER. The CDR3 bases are TGCGCCAGCAGCCAGACTAGCGCCCCGGGGGATGAGCAGTTCTTC. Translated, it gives CASSQTSAPGDEQFF.

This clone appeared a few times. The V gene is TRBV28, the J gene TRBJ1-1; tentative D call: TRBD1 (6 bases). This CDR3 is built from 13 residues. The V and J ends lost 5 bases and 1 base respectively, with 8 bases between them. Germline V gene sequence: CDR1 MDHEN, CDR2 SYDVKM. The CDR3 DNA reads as TGTGCCAGCAGTGTGGGACAGAACACTGAAGCTTTCTTT. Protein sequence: CASSVGQNTEAFF. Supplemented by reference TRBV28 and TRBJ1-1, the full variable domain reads DVKVTQSSRYLVKRTGEKVFLECVQDMDHENMFWYRQDPGLGLRLIYFSYDVKMKEKGDIPEGYSVSREKKERFSLILESASTNQTSMYLCASSVGQNTEAFFGQGTRLTVV.